A single sample is the source of the 8 T cell receptor beta chains below, sequenced in a study of shared clonotypes between healthy human individuals. Selected positively for CCR7 and CD45RO-negative, naive CD8 cells excluded terminally differentiated effector memory CD45RA+ cells. Data came from immunoSEQ multiplex PCR; TCRdb stores just in-frame clones and leaves some out. The table includes over 750,000 clones, approximately 97% detected once. The specimen was naive CD8+ T cells sorted from blood. Source of these receptors: a man younger than 40 in good health.

This clone was found once. The chain has TRBV5-1 and TRBJ2-1; 10 bases fit TRBD2. There are 16 residues in the CDR3. Per the germline V gene, CDR1 is SGHRS and CDR2 is YFSETQ. Losses at the gene ends were 4 bases for V and 6 bases for J; bases not matched to a gene: 10. Here the CDR3 reads CASSVALAGAGNEQFF. The CDR3 DNA sequence: TGCGCCAGCAGCGTGGCCCTAGCGGGAGCCGGCAATGAGCAGTTCTTC.

The V and J genes are TRBV9 and TRBJ2-1; tentative D call: TRBD2 (6 bases). Germline values: CDR1 SGDLS, CDR2 YYNGEE. This CDR3 is built from 14 residues. V shed 5 bases and J shed 4 bases, with 13 bases lying between them. For the CDR3, the DNA is TGTGCCAGCAGTCGAGGCGCGGGGTACAATGAGCAGTTCTTC. Its translation: CASSRGAGYNEQFF.

The chain uses TRBV7-2 and TRBJ2-1; TRBD1 matches at 7 bases. V dropped 4 bases and J dropped 1; count of bases not matched to a gene: 16. The germline CDR1 and CDR2 sequences are SGHTA and FQGNSA. This CDR3 has 19 residues. This chain's CDR3 is CASSSLKGDRAGSYNEQFF. Here the CDR3 DNA reads TGTGCCAGCAGCTCCTTAAAGGGTGACAGGGCGGGTTCCTACAATGAGCAGTTCTTC.

The rearrangement joins TRBV6-5 to TRBJ2-7; D might be TRBD2 (5 bases). Looked up from germline, CDR1 is MNHEY and CDR2 is SVGAGI. The length of the CDR3 is 15 residues. V was cut by 0 bases and J by 2 bases, with 11 bases left in between. The CDR3 DNA is TGTGCCAGCAGTTACTCGAGTACCGGGGCCTACGAGCAGTACTTC. This translates into CASSYSSTGAYEQYF.

The rearrangement joins TRBV7-8 to TRBJ2-2; 9 bases are a match to TRBD2. Losses at the gene ends were 5 bases for V and 4 bases for J; bases not matched to a gene: 8. CDR3 length: 16 residues. The germline CDR1 and CDR2 sequences are SGHVS and FQNEAQ. The CDR3 DNA reads TGTGCCAGCAGCCTACCTGCGGGAGGGGTCACCGGGGAGCTGTTTTTT. Translated: CASSLPAGGVTGELFF.

This clone was seen once. The V and J genes are TRBV27 and TRBJ2-1, with 8 bases matching TRBD2. This CDR3 has 13 amino acids. Germline V gives CDR1 MNHEY, CDR2 SMNVEV (reference sequence). Germline trimming cut 8 bases from V and 9 bases from J; bases unmatched to any gene: 9. This CDR3 is CASAWREATEQFF. The DNA for the CDR3 is TGTGCCAGCGCTTGGCGGGAGGCTACTGAGCAGTTCTTC.

V usage is TRBV7-8 and J usage is TRBJ2-1, with 16 bases that match TRBD2. The CDR3 contains 20 residues. Germline CDR1 reads SGHVS; CDR2 reads FQNEAQ. The ends lost 6 bases at V and 0 bases at J; junction bases unmatched: 11. The CDR3 reads CASRGTSGRVSRFSYNEQFF. The CDR3 DNA reads as TGTGCCAGCAGGGGGACTAGCGGGAGGGTGAGCCGTTTCTCCTACAATGAGCAGTTCTTC. Combining the CDR3 with reference TRBV7-8 and TRBJ2-1 gives the whole variable domain GAGVSQSPRYKVAKRGQDVALRCDPISGHVSLFWYQQALGQGPEFLTYFQNEAQLDKSGLPSDRFFAERPEGSVSTLKIQRTQQEDSAVYLCASRGTSGRVSRFSYNEQFFGPGTRLTVL.

V is TRBV6-5 and J is TRBJ2-7; 7 nucleotides align to TRBD1. Germline CDR1 reads MNHEY; CDR2 reads SVGAGI. CDR3 length: 15 residues. Unmatched junction bases numbered 4, after V lost 0 bases and J lost 2 bases. The DNA for the CDR3 is TGTGCCAGCAGTTACTCTCGACAGGGTGCCTACGAGCAGTACTTC. Protein: CASSYSRQGAYEQYF.